This paragraph reports one TCR beta chain. V trimming: 6 bases; J trimming: 5 bases; junction bases outside the gene matches: 12. This CDR3 contains 15 residues. CDR1 is SNHLY, CDR2 FYNNEI, per germline. As handled by the study authors: It was from reference gene primer amplification that nucleated cell counts were estimated. Using immunoSEQ multiplex PCR, the repertoire was profiled, and TCRdb retains in-frame clones only, with some absent. The V and J calls and clone size come from that table; D and trimming were worked out from the DNA. The sample shows about 160,000 clones, about 81% of them seen only once. Recovered status in Cohort 3 required two negative PCRs, clearance, or symptom resolution. The data were obtained in a study of blood T cell repertoires in COVID-19. Study as a whole: There were acute and convalescent COVID-19 samples, and they came from the United States, Italy and Spain. PBMCs, B-cell-depleted T cells, or T cells were the source of the cDNA or gDNA that made up the material.

The source of this sequence is a man aged 50 to 60 who had recovered from COVID-19. The chain couples TRBV2 to TRBJ2-5, with 7 positions matching TRBD2. Sequencing was carried out using PBMCs or T cells enriched from blood (not recorded which). The CDR3, as DNA: TGTGCCAGCAGCGGAAGGGCTAGCGGTAGGGAGACCCAGTACTTC. This codes for CASSGRASGRETQYF. Variable domain in full (rest from reference TRBV2 and TRBJ2-5): EPEVTQTPSHQVTQMGQEVILRCVPISNHLYFYWYRQILGQKVEFLVSFYNNEISEKSEIFDDQFSVERPDGSNFTLKIRSTKLEDSAMYFCASSGRASGRETQYFGPGTRLLVL.